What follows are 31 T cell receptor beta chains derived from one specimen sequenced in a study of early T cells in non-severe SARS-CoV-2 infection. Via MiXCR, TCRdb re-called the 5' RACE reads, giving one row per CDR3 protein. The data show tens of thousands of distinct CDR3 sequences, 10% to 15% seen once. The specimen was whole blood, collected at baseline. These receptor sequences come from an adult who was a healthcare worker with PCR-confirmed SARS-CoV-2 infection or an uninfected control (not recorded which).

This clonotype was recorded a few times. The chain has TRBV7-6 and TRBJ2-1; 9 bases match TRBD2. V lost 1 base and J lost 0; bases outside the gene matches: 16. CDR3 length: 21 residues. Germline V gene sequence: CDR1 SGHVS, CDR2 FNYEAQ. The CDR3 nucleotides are TGTGCCAGCAGCTTAGTTTCCACCCAGCGGGGGGATTTCCTCTCCTACAATGAGCAGTTCTTC. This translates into CASSLVSTQRGDFLSYNEQFF. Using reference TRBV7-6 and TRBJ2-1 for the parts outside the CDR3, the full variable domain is GAGVSQSPRYKVTKRGQDVALRCDPISGHVSLYWYRQALGQGPEFLTYFNYEAQQDKSGLPNDRFSAERPEGSISTLTIQRTEQRDSAMYRCASSLVSTQRGDFLSYNEQFFGPGTRLTVL.

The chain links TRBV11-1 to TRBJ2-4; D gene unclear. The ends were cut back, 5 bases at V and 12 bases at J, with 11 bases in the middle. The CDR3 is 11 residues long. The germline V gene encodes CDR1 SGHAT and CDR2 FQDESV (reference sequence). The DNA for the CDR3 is TGTGCCAGCAGCCACGGAAAGGATCAGTACTTC. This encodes CASSHGKDQYF.

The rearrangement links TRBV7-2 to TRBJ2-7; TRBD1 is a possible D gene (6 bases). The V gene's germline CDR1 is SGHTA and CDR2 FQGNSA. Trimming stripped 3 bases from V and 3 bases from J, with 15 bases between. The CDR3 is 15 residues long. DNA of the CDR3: TGTGCCAGCAGCTTGTACAGGGTGGCGGTCTACGAGCAGTACTTC. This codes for CASSLYRVAVYEQYF.

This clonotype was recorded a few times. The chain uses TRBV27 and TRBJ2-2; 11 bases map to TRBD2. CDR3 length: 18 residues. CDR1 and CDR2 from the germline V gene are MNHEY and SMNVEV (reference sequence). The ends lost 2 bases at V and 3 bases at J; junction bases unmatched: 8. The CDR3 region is CASSLIGSGRAYTGELFF. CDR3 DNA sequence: TGTGCCAGCAGTTTAATTGGTAGCGGGAGGGCGTACACCGGGGAGCTGTTTTTT.

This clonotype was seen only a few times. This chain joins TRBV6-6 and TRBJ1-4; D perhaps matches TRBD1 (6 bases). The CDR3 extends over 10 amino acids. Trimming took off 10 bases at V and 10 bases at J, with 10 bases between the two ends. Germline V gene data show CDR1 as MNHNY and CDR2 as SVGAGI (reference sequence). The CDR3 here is CATRQAKLFF. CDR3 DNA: TGTGCCACTAGACAGGCAAAACTGTTTTTT.

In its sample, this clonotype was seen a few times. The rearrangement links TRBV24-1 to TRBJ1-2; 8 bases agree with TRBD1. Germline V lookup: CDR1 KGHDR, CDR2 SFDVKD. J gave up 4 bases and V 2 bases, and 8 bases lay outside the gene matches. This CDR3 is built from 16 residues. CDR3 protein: CATSDSPHGQGYGYTF. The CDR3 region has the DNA TGTGCCACCAGTGATTCGCCCCACGGACAGGGCTATGGCTACACCTTC.

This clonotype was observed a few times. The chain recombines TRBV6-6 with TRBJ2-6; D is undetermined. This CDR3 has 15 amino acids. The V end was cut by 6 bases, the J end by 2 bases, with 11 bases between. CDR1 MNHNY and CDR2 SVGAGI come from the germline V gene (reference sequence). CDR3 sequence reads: CASRQRLPGANVLTF. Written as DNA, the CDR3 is TGTGCCAGCAGGCAACGGCTGCCTGGGGCCAACGTCCTGACTTTC.

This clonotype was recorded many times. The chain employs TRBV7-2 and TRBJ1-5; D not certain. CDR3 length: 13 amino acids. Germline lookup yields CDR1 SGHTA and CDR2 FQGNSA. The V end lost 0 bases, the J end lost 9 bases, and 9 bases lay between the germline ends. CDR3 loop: CASSLATGWPQHF. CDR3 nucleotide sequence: TGTGCCAGCAGCTTAGCGACGGGATGGCCCCAGCATTTT.

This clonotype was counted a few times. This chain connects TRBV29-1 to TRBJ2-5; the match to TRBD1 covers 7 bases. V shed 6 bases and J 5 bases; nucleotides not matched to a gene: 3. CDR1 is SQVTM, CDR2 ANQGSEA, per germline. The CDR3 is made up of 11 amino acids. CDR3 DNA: TGCAGCGTGACAGGGACGGAGACCCAGTACTTC. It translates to CSVTGTETQYF. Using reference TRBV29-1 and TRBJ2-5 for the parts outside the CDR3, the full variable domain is SAVISQKPSRDICQRGTSLTIQCQVDSQVTMMFWYRQQPGQSLTLIATANQGSEATYESGFVIDKFPISRPNLTFSTLTVSNMSPEDSSIYLCSVTGTETQYFGPGTRLLVL.

The DNA for the CDR3 is TGTGCCAGCAGTTTATCACGGGGGTCCTACGAGCAGTACTTC. This gives the protein CASSLSRGSYEQYF. The rearrangement joins TRBV27 to TRBJ2-7, with D possibly TRBD2 on 6 matching bases. The CDR3 spans 14 residues. V lost 0 bases and J 1 base, leaving 7 bases between the germline ends. Germline assignment: CDR1 MNHEY and CDR2 SMNVEV (reference sequence).

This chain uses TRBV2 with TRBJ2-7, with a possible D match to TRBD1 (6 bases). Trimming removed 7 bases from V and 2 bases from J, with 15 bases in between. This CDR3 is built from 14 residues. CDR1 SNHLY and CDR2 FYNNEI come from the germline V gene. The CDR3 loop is CASKEQGPTYEQYF. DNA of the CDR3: TGTGCCAGCAAGGAACAGGGCCCAACCTACGAGCAGTACTTC.

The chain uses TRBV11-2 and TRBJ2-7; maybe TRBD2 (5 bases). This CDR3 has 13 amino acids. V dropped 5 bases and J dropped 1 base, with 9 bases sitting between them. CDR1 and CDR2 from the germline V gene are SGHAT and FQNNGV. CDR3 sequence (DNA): TGTGCCAGCAGCCCCCGGACTTCCTACGAGCAGTACTTC. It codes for CASSPRTSYEQYF.

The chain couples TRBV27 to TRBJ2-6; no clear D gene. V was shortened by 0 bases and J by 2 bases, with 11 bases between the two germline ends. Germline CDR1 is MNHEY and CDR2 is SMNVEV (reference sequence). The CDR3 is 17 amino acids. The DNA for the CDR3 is TGTGCCAGCAGTTTATCGAAGCGCCTAGCTGGGGCCAACGTCCTGACTTTC. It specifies CASSLSKRLAGANVLTF.

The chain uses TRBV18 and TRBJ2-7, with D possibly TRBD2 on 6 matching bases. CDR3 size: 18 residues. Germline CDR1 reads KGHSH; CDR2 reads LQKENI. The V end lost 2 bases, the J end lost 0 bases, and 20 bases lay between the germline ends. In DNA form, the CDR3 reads TGTGCCAGCTCACCATTCTCTACTCGGGGGACCAGCTCCTACGAGCAGTACTTC. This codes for CASSPFSTRGTSSYEQYF.

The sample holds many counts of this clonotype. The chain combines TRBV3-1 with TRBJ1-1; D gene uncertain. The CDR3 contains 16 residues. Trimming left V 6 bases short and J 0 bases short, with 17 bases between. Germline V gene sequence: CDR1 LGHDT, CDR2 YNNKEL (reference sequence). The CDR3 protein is CASSTRVLAMNTEAFF. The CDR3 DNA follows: TGTGCCAGCAGTACCCGGGTCCTGGCAATGAACACTGAAGCTTTCTTT.

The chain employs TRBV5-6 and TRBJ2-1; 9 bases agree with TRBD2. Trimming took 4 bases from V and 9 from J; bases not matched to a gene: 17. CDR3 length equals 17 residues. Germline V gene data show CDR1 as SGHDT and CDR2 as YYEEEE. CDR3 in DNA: TGTGCCAGCAGCCAATCCGCCCGGGTGGCGGGGGGGATTGAGCAGTTCTTC. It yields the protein CASSQSARVAGGIEQFF.

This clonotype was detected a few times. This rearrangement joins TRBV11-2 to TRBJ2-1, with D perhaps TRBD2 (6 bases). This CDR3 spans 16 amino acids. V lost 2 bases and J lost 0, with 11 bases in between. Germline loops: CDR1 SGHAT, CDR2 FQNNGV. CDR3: CASSLKVGSSYNEQFF. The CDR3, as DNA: TGTGCCAGCAGCTTAAAGGTCGGGAGCTCCTACAATGAGCAGTTCTTC.

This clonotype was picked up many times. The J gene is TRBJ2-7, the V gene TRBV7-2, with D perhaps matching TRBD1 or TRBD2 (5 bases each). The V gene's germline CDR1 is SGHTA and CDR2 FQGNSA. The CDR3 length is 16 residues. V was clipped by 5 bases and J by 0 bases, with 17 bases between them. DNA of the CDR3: TGTGCCAGCAGCCCGAGACGAGGGACCCTCTCCTACGAGCAGTACTTC. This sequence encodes CASSPRRGTLSYEQYF.

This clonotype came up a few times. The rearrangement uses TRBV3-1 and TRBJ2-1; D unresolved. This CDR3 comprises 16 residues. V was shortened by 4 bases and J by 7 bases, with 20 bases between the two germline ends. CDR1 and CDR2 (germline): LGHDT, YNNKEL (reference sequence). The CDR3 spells CASSLGPPAAENEQFF. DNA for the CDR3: TGTGCCAGCAGCCTAGGGCCCCCGGCGGCGGAAAATGAGCAGTTCTTC.

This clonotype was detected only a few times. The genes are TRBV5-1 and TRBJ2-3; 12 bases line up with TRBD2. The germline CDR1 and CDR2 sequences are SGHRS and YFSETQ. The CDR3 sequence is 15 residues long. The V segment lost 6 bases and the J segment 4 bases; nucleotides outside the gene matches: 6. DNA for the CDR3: TGCGCCAGCACCCCTAGCGGGAGGGCCGCAGATACGCAGTATTTT. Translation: CASTPSGRAADTQYF.

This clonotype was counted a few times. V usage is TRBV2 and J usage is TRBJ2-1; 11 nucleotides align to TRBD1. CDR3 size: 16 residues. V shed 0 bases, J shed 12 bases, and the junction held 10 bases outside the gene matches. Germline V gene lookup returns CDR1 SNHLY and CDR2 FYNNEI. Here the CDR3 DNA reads TGTGCCAGCAGTGAAGCCCGGGACAGGGGGTCCAGTAGGCAGTTCTTC. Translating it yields CASSEARDRGSSRQFF.

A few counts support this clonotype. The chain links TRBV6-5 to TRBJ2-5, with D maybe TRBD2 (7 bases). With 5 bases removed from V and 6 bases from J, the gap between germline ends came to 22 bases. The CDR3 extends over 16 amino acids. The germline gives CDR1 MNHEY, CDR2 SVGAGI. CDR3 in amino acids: CASSKLDGGPKKTQYF. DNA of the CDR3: TGTGCCAGCAGTAAGCTCGACGGGGGGCCCAAGAAGACCCAGTACTTC.

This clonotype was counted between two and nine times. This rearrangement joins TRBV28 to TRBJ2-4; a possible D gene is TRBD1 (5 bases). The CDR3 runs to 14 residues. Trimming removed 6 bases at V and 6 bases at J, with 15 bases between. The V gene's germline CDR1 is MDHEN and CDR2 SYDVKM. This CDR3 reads CASRNLGETNIQYF. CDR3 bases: TGTGCCAGCAGGAACTTAGGGGAAACAAACATTCAGTACTTC.

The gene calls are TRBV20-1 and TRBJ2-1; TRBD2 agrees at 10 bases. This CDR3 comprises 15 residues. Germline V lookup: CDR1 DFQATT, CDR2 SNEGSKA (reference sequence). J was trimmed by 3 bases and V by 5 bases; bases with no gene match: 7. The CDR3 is CSARTSGPVYNEQFF. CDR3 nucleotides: TGCAGTGCTCGGACTAGCGGACCCGTCTACAATGAGCAGTTCTTC.

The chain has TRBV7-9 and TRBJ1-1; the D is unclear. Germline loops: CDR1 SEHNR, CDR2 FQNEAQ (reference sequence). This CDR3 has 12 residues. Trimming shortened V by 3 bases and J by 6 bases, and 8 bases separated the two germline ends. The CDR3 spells CASSLGIAEAFF. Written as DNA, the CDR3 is TGTGCCAGCAGCTTGGGGATTGCTGAAGCTTTCTTT.

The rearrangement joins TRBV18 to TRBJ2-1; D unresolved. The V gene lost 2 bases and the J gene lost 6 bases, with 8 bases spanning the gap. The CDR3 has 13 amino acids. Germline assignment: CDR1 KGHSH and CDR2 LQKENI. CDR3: CASSPGDSNEQFF. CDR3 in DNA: TGTGCCAGCTCACCAGGGGATTCCAATGAGCAGTTCTTC.

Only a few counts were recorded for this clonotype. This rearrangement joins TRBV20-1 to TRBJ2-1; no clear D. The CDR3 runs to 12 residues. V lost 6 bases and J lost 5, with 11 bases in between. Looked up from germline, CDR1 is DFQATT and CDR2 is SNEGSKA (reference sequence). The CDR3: CSAAEMDNEQFF. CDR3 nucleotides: TGCAGTGCCGCAGAGATGGACAATGAGCAGTTCTTC.

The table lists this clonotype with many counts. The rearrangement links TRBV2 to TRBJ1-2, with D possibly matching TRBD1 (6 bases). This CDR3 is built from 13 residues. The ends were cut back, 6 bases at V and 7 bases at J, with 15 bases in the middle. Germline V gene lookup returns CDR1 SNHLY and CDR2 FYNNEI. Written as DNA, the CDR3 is TGTGCCAGCAGAGGGACATGGCCAAGTGGCTACACCTTC. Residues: CASRGTWPSGYTF.

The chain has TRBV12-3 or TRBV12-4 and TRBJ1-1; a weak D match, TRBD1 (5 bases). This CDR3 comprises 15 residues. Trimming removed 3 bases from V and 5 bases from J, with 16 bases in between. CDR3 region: CASSFGMRGTTEAFF. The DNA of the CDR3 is TGTGCCAGCAGTTTTGGAATGCGGGGGACGACTGAAGCTTTCTTT.

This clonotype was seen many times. The CDR3 DNA reads TGTGCCAGCAGCATTCTGACATGGGGGAACACTGAAGCTTTCTTT. Encoded protein: CASSILTWGNTEAFF. The chain carries TRBV5-8 and TRBJ1-1; D is ambiguous. V lost 4 bases and J 1 base, leaving 14 bases between the germline ends. Germline V lookup: CDR1 SGHTS, CDR2 YDEGEE. CDR3 length: 15 residues. Full variable domain (outside the CDR3, taken from reference TRBV5-8 and TRBJ1-1): EAGVTQSPTHLIKTRGQQATLRCSPISGHTSVYWYQQALGLGLQFLLWYDEGEERNRGNFPPRFSGRQFPNYSSELNVNALELEDSALYLCASSILTWGNTEAFFGQGTRLTVV.

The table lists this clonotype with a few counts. The CDR3 DNA reads as TGTGCCAGCAGCGTAGCTCCAGGAAGGGGAGAAGTCAATGAGCAGTTCTTC. This translates into CASSVAPGRGEVNEQFF. The chain couples TRBV9 to TRBJ2-1, with D tentatively TRBD1 or TRBD2 (5 bases each). Germline lookup yields CDR1 SGDLS and CDR2 YYNGEE. V shed 0 bases and J shed 6 bases, with 19 bases lying between them. The CDR3 loop spans 17 amino acids.